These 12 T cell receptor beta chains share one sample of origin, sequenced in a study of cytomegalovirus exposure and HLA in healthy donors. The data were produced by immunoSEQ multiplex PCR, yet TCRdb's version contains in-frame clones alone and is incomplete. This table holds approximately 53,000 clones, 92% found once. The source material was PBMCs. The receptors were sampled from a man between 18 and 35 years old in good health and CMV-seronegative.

CDR3 loop: CASSESIQETQYF. In nucleotides, the CDR3 is TGTGCCAGCAGTGAAAGCATTCAAGAGACCCAGTACTTC. V gene TRBV2 combines with J gene TRBJ2-5, with D uncertain. The V end lost 2 bases, the J end lost 2 bases, and 6 bases lay between the germline ends. The germline CDR1 and CDR2 sequences are SNHLY and FYNNEI. This CDR3 region has 13 residues.

The CDR3 DNA sequence: TGTGCCAGCAGTGAGGGGCCCCGTAATGAGCAGTTCTTC. Translation gives CASSEGPRNEQFF. The chain carries TRBV6-4 and TRBJ2-1, with D possibly being TRBD1 (5 bases). The CDR3 runs to 13 residues. Trimming shortened V by 3 bases and J by 7 bases, and 10 bases separated the two germline ends. Germline lookup yields CDR1 MRHNA and CDR2 SNTAGT.

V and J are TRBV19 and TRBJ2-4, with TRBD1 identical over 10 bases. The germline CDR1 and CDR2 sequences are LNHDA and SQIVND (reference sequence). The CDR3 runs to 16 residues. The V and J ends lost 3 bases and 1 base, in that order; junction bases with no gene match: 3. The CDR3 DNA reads TGTGCCAGTAGTATGCCGGGACAGGGGGCCAAAAACATTCAGTACTTC. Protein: CASSMPGQGAKNIQYF.

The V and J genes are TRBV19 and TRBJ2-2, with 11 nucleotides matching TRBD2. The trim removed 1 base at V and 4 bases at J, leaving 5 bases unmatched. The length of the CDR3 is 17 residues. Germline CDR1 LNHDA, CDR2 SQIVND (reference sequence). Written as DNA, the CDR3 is TGTGCCAGTAGTATAGGGGTACTAGCGGGAGCCACCGGGGAGCTGTTTTTT. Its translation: CASSIGVLAGATGELFF.

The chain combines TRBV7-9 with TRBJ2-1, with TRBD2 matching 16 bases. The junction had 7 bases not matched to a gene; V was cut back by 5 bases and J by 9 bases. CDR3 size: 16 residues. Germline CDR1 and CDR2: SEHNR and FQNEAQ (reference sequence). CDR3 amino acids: CASSPPGLAGGREQFF. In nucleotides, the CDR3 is TGTGCCAGCAGCCCACCGGGACTAGCGGGAGGGCGTGAGCAGTTCTTC. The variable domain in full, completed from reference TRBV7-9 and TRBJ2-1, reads DTGVSQNPRHKITKRGQNVTFRCDPISEHNRLYWYRQTLGQGPEFLTYFQNEAQLEKSRLLSDRFSAERPKGSFSTLEIQRTEQGDSAMYLCASSPPGLAGGREQFFGPGTRLTVL.

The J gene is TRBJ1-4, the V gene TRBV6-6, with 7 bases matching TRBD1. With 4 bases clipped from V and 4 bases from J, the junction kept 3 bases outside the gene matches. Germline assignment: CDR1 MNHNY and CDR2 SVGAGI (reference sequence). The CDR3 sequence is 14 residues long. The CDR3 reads CASSFQGGNEKLFF. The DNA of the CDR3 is TGTGCCAGCAGTTTCCAGGGGGGTAATGAAAAACTGTTTTTT.

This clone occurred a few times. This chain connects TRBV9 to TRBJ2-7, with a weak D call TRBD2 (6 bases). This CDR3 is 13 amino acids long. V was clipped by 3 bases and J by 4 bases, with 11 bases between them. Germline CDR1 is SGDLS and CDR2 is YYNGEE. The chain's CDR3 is CASSAGGPYEQYF. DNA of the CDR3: TGTGCCAGCAGCGCCGGGGGACCGTACGAGCAGTACTTC.

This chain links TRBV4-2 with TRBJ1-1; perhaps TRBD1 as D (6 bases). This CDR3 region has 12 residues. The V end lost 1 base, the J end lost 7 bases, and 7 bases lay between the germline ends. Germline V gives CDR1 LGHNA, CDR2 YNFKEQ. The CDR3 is CASSQGTDEAFF. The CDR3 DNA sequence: TGTGCCAGCAGCCAAGGGACAGATGAAGCTTTCTTT.

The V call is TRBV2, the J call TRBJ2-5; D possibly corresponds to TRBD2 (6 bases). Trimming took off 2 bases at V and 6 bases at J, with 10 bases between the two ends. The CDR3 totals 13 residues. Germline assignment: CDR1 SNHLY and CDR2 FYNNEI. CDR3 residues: CASSERGIKTQYF. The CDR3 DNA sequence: TGTGCCAGCAGTGAACGGGGGATTAAGACCCAGTACTTC.

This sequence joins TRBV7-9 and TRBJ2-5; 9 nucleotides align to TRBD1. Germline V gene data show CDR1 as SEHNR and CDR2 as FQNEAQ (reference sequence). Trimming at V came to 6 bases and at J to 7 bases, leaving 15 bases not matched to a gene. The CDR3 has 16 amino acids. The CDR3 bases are TGTGCCAGCAGTCGCCCGTCACAGGGGGCGGACGGGACCCAGTACTTC. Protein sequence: CASSRPSQGADGTQYF.

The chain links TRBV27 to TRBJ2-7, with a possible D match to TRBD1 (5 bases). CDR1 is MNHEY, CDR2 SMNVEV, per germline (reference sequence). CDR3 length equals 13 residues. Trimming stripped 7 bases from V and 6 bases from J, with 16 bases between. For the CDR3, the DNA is TGTGCCAGCACCCTTTCAGACAGTTCCGAGCAGTACTTC. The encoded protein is CASTLSDSSEQYF.

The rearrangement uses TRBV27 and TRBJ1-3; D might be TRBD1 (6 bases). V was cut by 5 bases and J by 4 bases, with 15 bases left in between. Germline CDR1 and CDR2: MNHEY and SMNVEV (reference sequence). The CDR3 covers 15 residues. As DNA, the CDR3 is TGTGCCAGCAGTCCCGAGCGGGGGCCCGGAAACACCATATATTTT. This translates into CASSPERGPGNTIYF.